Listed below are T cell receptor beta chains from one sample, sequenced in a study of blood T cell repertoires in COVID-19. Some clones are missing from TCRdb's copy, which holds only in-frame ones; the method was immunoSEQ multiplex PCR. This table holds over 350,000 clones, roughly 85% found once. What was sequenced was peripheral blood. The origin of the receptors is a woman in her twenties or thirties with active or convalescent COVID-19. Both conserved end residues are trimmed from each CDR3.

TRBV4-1,ASSQEGRQLGAEAF
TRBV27,ASGSGGAF
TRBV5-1,ASSLGSTEQAF
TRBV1,TSSPEGLAGGPNSTDTQY
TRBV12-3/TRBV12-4,ASSLGTGEKLF
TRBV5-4,ASSLEQGVGTEAF
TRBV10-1,ASSVDGTSGSREQF
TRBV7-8,ASSLVRGDTEAF
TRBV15,ATSRDDVLSGNTIY
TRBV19,ASQGAVMNTEAF
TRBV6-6,ASRARQGNQPQH
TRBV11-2,ASSLGDRPYGYT
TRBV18,ASSLGRHPAETQY
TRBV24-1,ATSDGKRDTQY
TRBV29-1,SVQGLAGDEQF
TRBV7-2,ASSLGVGIGDTEAF
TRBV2,ARGQGNYGYT
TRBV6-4,ASSRDSSGELF
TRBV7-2,ASSPAGGNSYEQY
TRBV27,ASSLTGVYGYT
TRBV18,ASSRGQPSSGNTIY
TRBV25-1,ASRAGSTEAF
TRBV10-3,AISAGTGHPLDEQY
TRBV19,ASSIFQGASAYEQF
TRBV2,ASDTGENTEAF
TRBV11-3,ASSHGQGTRGYT
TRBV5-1,ASSLVGRASDTEAF